This TCR beta chain is from a study of OX40 agonist ivuxolimab in advanced cancers. Notes on the study in general: Mean expanded clone counts were higher in CD8+ than CD4+ T cells.

The germline V gene has CDR1 LNHDA and CDR2 SQIVND (reference sequence). The CDR3 runs to 16 residues. V was cut by 3 bases and J by 1 base, with 13 bases left in between. Details on this clone: Its antigen is as yet unknown.

Data came from immunoSEQ multiplex PCR; TCRdb stores just in-frame clones and leaves some out. The sample has tens of thousands of clones; about nine tenths are singletons. Sample: CD4+ or CD8+ T cells sorted from blood, taken in a trial of the OX40 agonist ivuxolimab. The chain links TRBV19 to TRBJ1-5; possibly TRBD1 for D (6 bases). This clonotype originated in an adult with an advanced solid tumor such as melanoma, head and neck, liver or kidney cancer. CDR3 in amino acids: CASSIGGGTSNQPQHF. CDR3 coding DNA: TGTGCCAGTAGTATTGGCGGAGGGACAAGCAATCAGCCCCAGCATTTT.